The 22 T cell receptor beta chains given below trace back to one sample, sequenced in a study of identical twins. Each CDR3 protein gets one entry after TCRdb re-called the 5' RACE reads with MiXCR. Found here are some 630,000 distinct CDR3 sequences, under 8.5% of them singletons; the top ten hold around 1.6%. These data were also reused for a study on yellow fever vaccine responses in identical twins.

The sequenced sample consisted of PBMCs. These receptors were taken from a woman aged 18-29 years in good health.

This clonotype has at least ten counts. No DNA is shown, since the ends of the CDR3 on it are uncertain; the CDR3 is the one TCRdb lists. This chain uses TRBV28 with TRBJ1-6; the table's D gene call, TRBD1, was not cross checked with the DNA. With termini counted, the CDR3 has 20 amino acids. Per the germline V gene, CDR1 is MDHEN and CDR2 is SYDVKM. This CDR3 reads CASSSSNRQGRVSYNSPLHF.

V usage is TRBV6-1 and J usage is TRBJ2-3, with 8 nucleotides matching TRBD2. CDR1 is MNHNS, CDR2 SASEGT, per germline. The CDR3 runs to 16 residues. J lost 0 bases, V lost 7 bases, and 9 bases had no gene match. The CDR3 reads CASTILAAPSTDTQYF. In DNA form, the CDR3 reads TGTGCCAGCACCATACTAGCGGCCCCTAGCACAGATACGCAGTATTTT.

This clonotype was seen at least ten times. The genes are TRBV24-1 and TRBJ2-7; 10 bases are shared with TRBD2. V lost 5 bases to trimming and J lost 2 bases; unmatched junction nucleotides: 2. The CDR3 is 14 residues long. Per germline, CDR1 KGHDR and CDR2 SFDVKD. This CDR3 is CATSGTSGTYEQYF. CDR3 in DNA: TGTGCCACCAGTGGGACTAGCGGAACCTACGAGCAGTACTTC.

At least ten counts were recorded for this clonotype. J is TRBJ2-3 and V is TRBV3-1; tentative D call: TRBD2 (6 bases). CDR1 is LGHDT and CDR2 is YNNKEL in the germline V gene (reference sequence). The CDR3 consists of 15 residues. V was shortened by 4 bases and J by 0 bases, with 11 bases between the two germline ends. As DNA, the CDR3 is TGTGCCAGCAGCCGAGGGGACTTCAGCACAGATACGCAGTATTTT. It translates to CASSRGDFSTDTQYF.

V usage is TRBV3-1 and J usage is TRBJ2-5; 7 nucleotides agree with TRBD2. The CDR3 extends over 12 amino acids. Per the germline V gene, CDR1 is LGHDT and CDR2 is YNNKEL (reference sequence). Trimming removed 1 base from V and 9 bases from J; junction bases left unmatched: 2. As DNA, the CDR3 is TGTGCCAGCAGCCAAGTCGGACTAGCCCAGTACTTC. Translation: CASSQVGLAQYF.

The sample holds a few counts of this clonotype. The genes are TRBV29-1 and TRBJ2-2, with 7 bases matching TRBD2. Germline-derived CDR1 and CDR2 are SQVTM and ANQGSEA. V gave up 5 bases and J gave up 1 base; unmatched junction bases: 4. This CDR3 is built from 14 residues. CDR3 DNA sequence: TGCAGCGTTCTTCAGCGGGAGAACACCGGGGAGCTGTTTTTT. Protein: CSVLQRENTGELFF.

The sample holds many counts of this clonotype. The chain links TRBV6-1 to TRBJ1-5, with D possibly matching TRBD1 (5 bases). From germline, CDR1 is MNHNS and CDR2 SASEGT. This CDR3 is built from 15 residues. The V and J ends lost 6 bases and 7 bases respectively, with 19 bases between them. Here the CDR3 DNA reads TGTGCCAGCAGCCTGGGGTGGGGGAAGGGGCAGCCCCAGCATTTT. It encodes CASSLGWGKGQPQHF.

This clonotype was counted at least ten times. The rearrangement joins TRBV5-5 to TRBJ1-2, with 7 bases matching TRBD1. CDR3 length: 13 residues. The germline V gene encodes CDR1 SGHKS and CDR2 YYEKEE (reference sequence). V shed 4 bases, J shed 10 bases, and the junction held 10 bases outside the gene matches. Here the CDR3 DNA reads TGTGCCAGCAGCCAAAGGACAGGCACGCTCTACACCTTC. This gives the protein CASSQRTGTLYTF. The full variable domain, with the rest looked up from reference TRBV5-5 and TRBJ1-2, is DAGVTQSPTHLIKTRGQQVTLRCSPISGHKSVSWYQQVLGQGPQFIFQYYEKEERGRGNFPDRFSARQFPNYSSELNVNALLLGDSALYLCASSQRTGTLYTFGSGTRLTVV.

This clonotype was counted at least ten times. The V call is TRBV12-3 or TRBV12-4, the J call TRBJ2-7, with D unclear. This CDR3 comprises 16 residues. Trimming took off 1 base at V and 2 bases at J, with 15 bases between the two ends. This chain's CDR3 is CASSLDVPSPTYEQYF. Here the CDR3 DNA reads TGTGCCAGCAGTTTAGATGTCCCATCGCCGACCTACGAGCAGTACTTC.

This clonotype was observed at least ten times. This sequence joins TRBV12-3 or TRBV12-4 and TRBJ2-4; maybe TRBD1 (5 bases). The V end lost 7 bases, the J end lost 6 bases, and 19 bases lay between the germline ends. The CDR3 spans 15 residues. CDR3 in amino acids: CASTPGVGAGNIQYF. CDR3 coding DNA: TGTGCCAGCACCCCTGGGGTTGGGGCAGGAAACATTCAGTACTTC.

A few counts support this clonotype. The chain recombines TRBV28 with TRBJ1-1, with D possibly matching TRBD1 (5 bases). V lost 7 bases and J lost 8, with 17 bases in between. Germline values: CDR1 MDHEN, CDR2 SYDVKM. This CDR3 has 13 residues. This CDR3 reads CASTKSGSGEAFF. The CDR3 DNA reads as TGTGCCAGCACCAAGTCAGGGTCAGGGGAAGCTTTCTTT.

This clonotype was detected only a few times. In DNA form, the CDR3 reads TGCAGTGCTAGCTGGAGGCTCCAAGAGACCCAGTACTTC. Protein: CSASWRLQETQYF. The chain has TRBV20-1 and TRBJ2-5, with a tentative D call TRBD2 (5 bases). The germline V and J ends were trimmed by 3 bases and 1 base, with 9 bases remaining between them. The CDR3 extends over 13 amino acids. Germline V lookup: CDR1 DFQATT, CDR2 SNEGSKA (reference sequence).

This clonotype showed up just a few times. The chain has TRBV11-2 and TRBJ2-7, with 9 nucleotides matching TRBD1. This CDR3 has 14 residues. J gave up 2 bases and V 5 bases, and 4 bases lay outside the gene matches. Looked up from germline, CDR1 is SGHAT and CDR2 is FQNNGV. Here the CDR3 reads CASSHRTGAYEQYV. The CDR3 DNA is TGTGCCAGCAGCCATCGGACAGGGGCCTACGAGCAGTACGTC.

This clonotype was counted at least ten times. The V and J genes are TRBV10-3 and TRBJ2-1, with D tentatively TRBD2 (5 bases). V was clipped by 3 bases and J by 7 bases, with 19 bases between them. The CDR3 runs 16 residues. Germline V gives CDR1 ENHRY, CDR2 SYGVKD. The CDR3 loop is CAISDELGVLRNEQFF. The CDR3 nucleotides are TGTGCCATCAGTGATGAATTGGGAGTGCTAAGGAATGAGCAGTTCTTC.

This chain links TRBV6-1 with TRBJ2-3; 8 bases map to TRBD2. Germline trimming cut 7 bases from V and 1 base from J; bases unmatched to any gene: 7. Per germline, CDR1 MNHNS and CDR2 SASEGT. The length of the CDR3 is 15 residues. The CDR3 sequence is CASKSGGRGTDTQYF. In nucleotides, the CDR3 is TGTGCCAGCAAATCGGGGGGGCGAGGCACAGATACGCAGTATTTT.

The chain recombines TRBV29-1 with TRBJ2-7; D ambiguous. The CDR3 is made up of 11 amino acids. Germline V CDR1 and CDR2: SQVTM, ANQGSEA. Trimming removed 4 bases from V and 5 bases from J, with 9 bases in between. The CDR3 sequence is CSVVLYNEQYF. The CDR3 DNA reads as TGCAGCGTTGTTTTGTATAACGAGCAGTACTTC.

The rearrangement links TRBV5-1 to TRBJ2-4, with 7 bases that match TRBD1. The CDR3 length is 16 residues. The junction had 9 bases not matched to a gene; V was cut back by 0 bases and J by 6 bases. CDR1 is SGHRS and CDR2 is YFSETQ in the germline V gene. The CDR3 DNA is TGCGCCAGCAGCTTGGGACAGGGACGGTTGACAAACATTCAGTACTTC. Protein: CASSLGQGRLTNIQYF.

The chain couples TRBV11-2 to TRBJ2-2; D unresolved. CDR3 length equals 12 residues. Germline CDR1 and CDR2: SGHAT and FQNNGV. V gave up 5 bases and J gave up 7 bases, with 8 bases separating them. CDR3 DNA sequence: TGTGCCAGCAGCGTGCGACACGGGGAGCTGTTTTTT. Translated, it gives CASSVRHGELFF. Using reference TRBV11-2 and TRBJ2-2 for the parts outside the CDR3, the full variable domain is EAGVAQSPRYKIIEKRQSVAFWCNPISGHATLYWYQQILGQGPKLLIQFQNNGVVDDSQLPKDRFSAERLKGVDSTLKIQPAKLEDSAVYLCASSVRHGELFFGEGSRLTVL.

The chain uses TRBV5-1 and TRBJ2-6; D is ambiguous. Looked up from germline, CDR1 is SGHRS and CDR2 is YFSETQ. The CDR3 spans 17 residues. V was trimmed by 1 base and J by 11 bases, leaving 22 bases between them. DNA of the CDR3: TGCGCCAGCAGCTTGAGGGTCGTATTCGAACAGTCCCACGTCCTGACTTTC. Amino acids: CASSLRVVFEQSHVLTF.

This clonotype has a count of ten or more. This rearrangement joins TRBV20-1 to TRBJ2-1; D call uncertain. Trimming took 6 bases from V and 0 from J, leaving 12 bases between them. The CDR3 length is 14 residues. From germline, CDR1 is DFQATT and CDR2 SNEGSKA (reference sequence). CDR3 nucleotides: TGCAGTGCGGTTGGCGGACCCTCCTACAATGAGCAGTTCTTC. It translates to CSAVGGPSYNEQFF.

This clonotype was seen at least ten times. This sequence joins TRBV5-1 and TRBJ2-1; 12 positions match TRBD2. CDR1 and CDR2 from the germline V gene are SGHRS and YFSETQ. The V gene end was trimmed by 0 bases and the J gene end by 5 bases; junction bases not matched to a gene: 6. CDR3 length equals 17 residues. The CDR3 region has the DNA TGCGCCAGCAGCTTGGGACTAGCGGGGGCCACGCACAATGAGCAGTTCTTC. This translates into CASSLGLAGATHNEQFF.

The chain is built from TRBV4-1 and TRBJ1-4; 8 nucleotides match TRBD1. Per germline, CDR1 MGHRA and CDR2 YSYEKL. This CDR3 spans 15 amino acids. V shed 3 bases, J shed 10 bases, and the junction held 10 bases outside the gene matches. Here the CDR3 DNA reads TGCGCCAGCAGCCAGGAAGGACAGGGTATCGGAAAACTGTTTTTT. Its protein product is CASSQEGQGIGKLFF.